This T cell receptor beta chain was recovered during a study of breast tumors, draining lymph nodes, adjacent tissues. TCRdb fed the multiplex PCR reads into MiXCR, producing one record per CDR3 protein. The repertoire holds some 170,000 distinct CDR3 sequences, around 35% seen once, with less than 4% in the top ten. Looked up from germline, CDR1 is SGHTA and CDR2 is FQGNSA. V dropped 8 bases and J dropped 2 bases, with 13 bases sitting between them. The CDR3 is 15 amino acids. Study-wide results and caveats: Compared with lymph nodes, tumors were less diverse; compared with nontumor tissue, more. The lymph node origin of tumor T cells was framed as consistent with a hypothesis, not demonstrated.

The lymph nodes were axillary draining lymph nodes from breast cancer patients. This clonotype was recorded many times. The antigen is not known. The chain uses TRBV7-2 and TRBJ1-6, with TRBD1 as a possible D gene (5 bases). The sequencing input was axillary lymph node tissue. This clonotype was obtained from a female donor with breast cancer. Some clones in this sample may be carry-over from other donors' samples. This CDR3 is CASSAGPAYNSPLHF. CDR3 coding DNA: TGTGCCAGCTCGGCGGGGCCCGCCTATAATTCACCCCTCCACTTT.